Below, 9 T cell receptor beta chains from the same sample are listed, as sequenced in a study of T cell responses to AZD1222 COVID-19 vaccine. Using immunoSEQ multiplex PCR, the repertoire was profiled, and TCRdb retains in-frame clones only, with some absent. Counted here are 100,000 or so clones, roughly 84% occurring once; the ten biggest clones make up roughly 15%. The source material was peripheral blood, sampled on day 0 of AZD1222 vaccination. The receptors come from an adult in good health.

This clone was recorded only once. This chain uses TRBV10-3 with TRBJ1-1; unclear D gene. The CDR3 loop spans 12 amino acids. Germline CDR1 reads ENHRY; CDR2 reads SYGVKD. The V end was cut by 3 bases, the J end by 1 base, with 3 bases between. DNA of the CDR3: TGTGCCATCAGTGAACAGAACACTGAAGCTTTCTTT. It encodes CAISEQNTEAFF.

The chain employs TRBV9 and TRBJ1-4; D remains unclear. The V gene's germline CDR1 is SGDLS and CDR2 YYNGEE. The CDR3 extends over 15 amino acids. Trimming pared 4 bases from V and 0 bases from J, leaving 10 bases between. CDR3 nucleotides: TGTGCCAGCAGCCCACACAGATCAACTAATGAAAAACTGTTTTTT. This codes for CASSPHRSTNEKLFF.

The chain carries TRBV30 and TRBJ2-1, with D possibly TRBD2 on 5 matching bases. The CDR3 loop spans 14 amino acids. Trimming stripped 5 bases from V and 1 base from J, with 12 bases between. Germline V gene sequence: CDR1 GTSNPN, CDR2 SVGIG (reference sequence). The CDR3 DNA is TGTGCCTGGGGGAGAGTCGTATCCTACAATGAGCAGTTCTTC. As protein: CAWGRVVSYNEQFF.

The genes are TRBV2 and TRBJ1-3; TRBD1 aligns across 8 bases. V shed 6 bases and J 0 bases; nucleotides not matched to a gene: 13. Germline V gene sequence: CDR1 SNHLY, CDR2 FYNNEI. This CDR3 comprises 18 residues. CDR3 protein: CASSARSTGGGSGNTIYF. The CDR3 DNA is TGTGCCAGCAGCGCTAGGAGCACAGGGGGGGGCTCTGGAAACACCATATATTTT.

This clone was observed once. The chain has TRBV18 and TRBJ1-1; 11 nucleotides align to TRBD1. CDR3 length: 16 amino acids. CDR1 KGHSH and CDR2 LQKENI come from the germline V gene. The trim removed 3 bases at V and 1 base at J, leaving 4 bases unmatched. CDR3 sequence (DNA): TGTGCCAGCTCACCTCGGACAGGGGGCGAGAACACTGAAGCTTTCTTT. It specifies CASSPRTGGENTEAFF.

This chain connects TRBV3-1 (or the pseudogene TRBV3-2) to TRBJ1-6; D may be TRBD1 (6 bases). CDR1 is LGHDT and CDR2 is YNNKEL in the germline V gene (reference sequence). There are 13 residues in the CDR3. V lost 6 bases and J lost 7, with 10 bases in between. In DNA form, the CDR3 reads TGTGCCAGCAGTCGGACAGAGAATTCACCCCTCCACTTT. Translation gives CASSRTENSPLHF.

The V gene is TRBV10-3, the J gene TRBJ2-1, with D possibly being TRBD2 (6 bases). The V end was cut by 4 bases, the J end by 4 bases, with 11 bases between. CDR1 ENHRY and CDR2 SYGVKD come from the germline V gene. This CDR3 region has 14 residues. The CDR3 bases are TGTGCCATCAGTGGGAGTAGCGGATACAATGAGCAGTTCTTC. Translation gives CAISGSSGYNEQFF.

The chain is built from TRBV3-1 (or the pseudogene TRBV3-2) and TRBJ1-4, with 7 bases aligning to TRBD1. Germline CDR1 reads LGHDT; CDR2 reads YNNKEL (reference sequence). CDR3 length equals 16 residues. With V trimmed by 2 bases and J by 7 bases, 10 bases remained unmatched. CDR3 coding DNA: TGTGCCAGCAGCCAAAGTGGGAGACAGGGTAGTGAAAAACTGTTTTTT. The encoded protein is CASSQSGRQGSEKLFF.

This rearrangement joins TRBV7-2 to TRBJ2-1; no definite D call. The CDR3 is 13 residues long. CDR1 is SGHTA, CDR2 FQGNSA, per germline. Trimming stripped 0 bases from V and 7 bases from J, with 7 bases between. Written as DNA, the CDR3 is TGTGCCAGCAGCTTAGCCGGCTTTAATGAGCAGTTCTTC. Residues: CASSLAGFNEQFF.